This TCR beta chain was sequenced during a study of control samples from healthy donors and cancer patients. Germline V gene lookup returns CDR1 GTSNPN and CDR2 SVGIG (reference sequence). Trimming took off 3 bases at V and 0 bases at J, with 20 bases between the two ends. This CDR3 has 18 residues. Libraries were prepared by immunoSEQ multiplex PCR; TCRdb keeps only in-frame clonotypes and omits some of them. This table holds 90,000 to 100,000 clones, approximately 81% found once. Sequenced sample: blood. V gene TRBV30 combines with J gene TRBJ2-2, with a weak D call TRBD2 (6 bases). The source is a woman younger than 45 in good health. The CDR3 nucleotides read TGTGCCTGGAGAGGAGGGGCCAGATTACAACCGAACACCGGGGAGCTGTTTTTT. It translates to CAWRGGARLQPNTGELFF.